Each of the 2 T cell receptor beta chains below was sequenced from the same sample in a study of T cell repertoires in cytomegalovirus infection (dated by TCRdb to between 2017 and 2020). According to the study, the label for this sample's treatment or condition signals: in vitro stimulation with specific CMV peptide epitopes to enrich CMV-specific T cells. What these receptors recognize is not known. Sequenced on an Illumina HiSeq 1500. TCRdb reran the public reads through fastp at Q25 and MiXCR, keeping productive beta chains. All rows with the same CDR3 protein become a single entry with the most common DNA and genes. The sample includes approximately 600,000 distinct CDR3 sequences, with around 40% observed a single time. About half of the sample lies in the top ten. Material: cultured PBMCs, obtained from culture after CMV antigen stimulation. Receptor source: a human donor in good health (CMV status not recorded). Some clones in this sample may be carry-over from other donors' samples.

The V gene is TRBV5-4, the J gene TRBJ2-5; unclear D gene. The CDR3 consists of 12 residues. Trimming cost V 4 bases and J 4 bases, with 8 bases left between them. CDR1 and CDR2 from the germline V gene are SGHNT and YYREEE (reference sequence). The CDR3 region is CASSEWGETQYF. The CDR3 region has the DNA TGTGCCAGCAGCGAGTGGGGAGAGACCCAGTACTTC.

This clonotype was observed a handful of times. The genes are TRBV11-2 and TRBJ2-3; D remains ambiguous. V lost 0 bases to trimming and J lost 6 bases, with 10 bases between them. Germline lookup yields CDR1 SGHAT and CDR2 FQNNGV. The CDR3 extends over 14 amino acids. This CDR3 reads CASSLEAFADTQYF. The CDR3, as DNA: TGTGCCAGCAGCTTAGAGGCCTTTGCGGATACGCAGTATTTT. Together with reference TRBV11-2 and TRBJ2-3, the CDR3 gives the full variable domain: EAGVAQSPRYKIIEKRQSVAFWCNPISGHATLYWYQQILGQGPKLLIQFQNNGVVDDSQLPKDRFSAERLKGVDSTLKIQPAKLEDSAVYLCASSLEAFADTQYFGPGTRLTVL.